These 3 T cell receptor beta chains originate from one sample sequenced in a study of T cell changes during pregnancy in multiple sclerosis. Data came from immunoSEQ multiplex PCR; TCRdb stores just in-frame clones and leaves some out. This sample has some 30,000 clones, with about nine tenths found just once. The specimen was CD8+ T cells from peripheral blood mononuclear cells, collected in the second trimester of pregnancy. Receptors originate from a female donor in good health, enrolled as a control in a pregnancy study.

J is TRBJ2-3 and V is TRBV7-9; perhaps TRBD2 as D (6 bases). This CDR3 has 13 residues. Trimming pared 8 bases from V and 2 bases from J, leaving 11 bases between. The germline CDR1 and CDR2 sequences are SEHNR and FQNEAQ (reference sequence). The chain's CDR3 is CASGGSITDTQYF. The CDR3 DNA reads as TGTGCCAGCGGGGGGAGTATCACAGATACGCAGTATTTT.

The CDR3 here is CASSSVGGARETQYF. The CDR3 DNA sequence: TGCGCCAGCAGCAGCGTAGGGGGGGCACGGGAGACCCAGTACTTC. The chain combines TRBV5-1 with TRBJ2-5; a possible D gene is TRBD2 (7 bases). The CDR3 runs to 15 residues. The germline V gene has CDR1 SGHRS and CDR2 YFSETQ. The V end was cut by 4 bases, the J end by 5 bases, with 18 bases between.

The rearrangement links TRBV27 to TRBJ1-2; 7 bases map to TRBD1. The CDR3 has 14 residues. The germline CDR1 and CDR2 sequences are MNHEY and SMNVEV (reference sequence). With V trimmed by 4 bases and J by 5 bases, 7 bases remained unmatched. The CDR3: CASSSPGQRYGYTF. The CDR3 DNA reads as TGTGCCAGCAGTTCCCCGGGACAGAGATATGGCTACACCTTC.